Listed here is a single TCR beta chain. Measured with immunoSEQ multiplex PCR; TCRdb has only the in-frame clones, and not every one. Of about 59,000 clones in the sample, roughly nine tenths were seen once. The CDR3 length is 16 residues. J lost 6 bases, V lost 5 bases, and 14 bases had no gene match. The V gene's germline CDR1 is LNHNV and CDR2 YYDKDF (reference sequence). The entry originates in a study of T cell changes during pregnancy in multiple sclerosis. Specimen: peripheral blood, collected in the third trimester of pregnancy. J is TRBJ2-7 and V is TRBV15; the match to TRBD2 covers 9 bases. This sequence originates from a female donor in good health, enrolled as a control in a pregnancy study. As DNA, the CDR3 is TGTGCCACCAGCCCCTCCCCGGGACTAGCTCTTGCCGAGCAGTACTTC. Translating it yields CATSPSPGLALAEQYF.